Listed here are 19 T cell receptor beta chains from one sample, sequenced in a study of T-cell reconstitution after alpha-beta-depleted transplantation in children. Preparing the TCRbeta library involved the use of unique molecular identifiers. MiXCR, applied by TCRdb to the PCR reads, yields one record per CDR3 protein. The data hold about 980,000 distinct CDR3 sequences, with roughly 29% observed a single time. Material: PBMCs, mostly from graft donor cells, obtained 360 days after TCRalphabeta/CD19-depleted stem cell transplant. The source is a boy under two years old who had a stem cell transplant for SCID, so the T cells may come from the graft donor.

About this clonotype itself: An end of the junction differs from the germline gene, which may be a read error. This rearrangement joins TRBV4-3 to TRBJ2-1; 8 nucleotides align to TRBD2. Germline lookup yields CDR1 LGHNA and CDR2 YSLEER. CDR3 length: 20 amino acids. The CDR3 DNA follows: TGCGCCAGCAGCCAAGATATCCAGCGGGGGCTGTTTAGCTCCTACAATGAGCGGTTCTTC. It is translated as CASSQDIQRGLFSSYNERFF.

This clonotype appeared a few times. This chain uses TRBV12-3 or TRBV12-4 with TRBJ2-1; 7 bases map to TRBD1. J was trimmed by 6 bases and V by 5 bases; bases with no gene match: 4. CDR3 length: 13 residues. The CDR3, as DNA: TGTGCCAGCAGTACTACAGGGGCCAATGAGCAGTTCTTC. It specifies CASSTTGANEQFF.

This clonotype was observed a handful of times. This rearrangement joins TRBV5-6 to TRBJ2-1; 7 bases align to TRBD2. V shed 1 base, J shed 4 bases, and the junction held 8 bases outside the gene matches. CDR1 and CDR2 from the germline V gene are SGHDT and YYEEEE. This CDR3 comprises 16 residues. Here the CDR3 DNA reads TGTGCCAGCAGCTTGTTGCCTAGCGGATTTTACAATGAGCAGTTCTTC. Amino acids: CASSLLPSGFYNEQFF.

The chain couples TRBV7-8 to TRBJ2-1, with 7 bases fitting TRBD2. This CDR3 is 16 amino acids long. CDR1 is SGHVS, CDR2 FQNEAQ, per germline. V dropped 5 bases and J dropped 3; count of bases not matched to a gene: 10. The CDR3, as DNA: TGTGCCAGCAGCCCCCGGCGGCGGGGGAGCTACAATGAGCAGTTCTTC. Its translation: CASSPRRRGSYNEQFF.

CDR3 nucleotide sequence: TGTGCCAGCAGCGTAGGGGCGGGCGCCTACGAGCAGTACTTC. Translated: CASSVGAGAYEQYF. The chain has TRBV9 and TRBJ2-7, with D possibly TRBD2 on 5 matching bases. The CDR3 spans 14 residues. V was cut by 0 bases and J by 2 bases, with 9 bases left in between. CDR1 is SGDLS and CDR2 is YYNGEE in the germline V gene.

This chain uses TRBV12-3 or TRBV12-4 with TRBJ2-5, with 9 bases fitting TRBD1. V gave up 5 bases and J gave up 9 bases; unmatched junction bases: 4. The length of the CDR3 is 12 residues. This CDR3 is CASSSDRGAQYF. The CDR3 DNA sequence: TGTGCCAGCAGTAGCGACAGGGGGGCCCAGTACTTC.

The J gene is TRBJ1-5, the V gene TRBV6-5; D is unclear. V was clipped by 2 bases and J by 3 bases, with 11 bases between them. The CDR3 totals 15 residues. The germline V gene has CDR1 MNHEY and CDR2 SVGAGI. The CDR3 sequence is CASSYMSSLNQPQHF. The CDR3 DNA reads TGTGCCAGCAGTTACATGAGCAGTCTCAATCAGCCCCAGCATTTT.

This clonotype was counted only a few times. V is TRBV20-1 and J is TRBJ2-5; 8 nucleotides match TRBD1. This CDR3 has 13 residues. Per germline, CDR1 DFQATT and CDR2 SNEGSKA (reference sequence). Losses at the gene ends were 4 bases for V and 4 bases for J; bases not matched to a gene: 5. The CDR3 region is CSAKQQGGETQYF. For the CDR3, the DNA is TGCAGTGCTAAGCAACAGGGGGGAGAGACCCAGTACTTC.

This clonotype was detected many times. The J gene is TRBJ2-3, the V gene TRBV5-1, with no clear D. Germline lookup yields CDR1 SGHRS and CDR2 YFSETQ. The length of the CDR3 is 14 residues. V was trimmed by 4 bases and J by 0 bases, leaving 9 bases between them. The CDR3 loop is CASSPTGSTDTQYF. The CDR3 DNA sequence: TGCGCCAGCAGCCCCACGGGTAGCACAGATACGCAGTATTTT.

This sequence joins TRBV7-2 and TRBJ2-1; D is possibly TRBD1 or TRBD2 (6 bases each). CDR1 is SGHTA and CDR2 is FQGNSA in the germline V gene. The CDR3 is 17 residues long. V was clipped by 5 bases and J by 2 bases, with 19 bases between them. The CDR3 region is CASSQRPTGATYNEQFF. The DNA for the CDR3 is TGTGCCAGCAGCCAACGACCTACGGGGGCCACCTACAATGAGCAGTTCTTC.

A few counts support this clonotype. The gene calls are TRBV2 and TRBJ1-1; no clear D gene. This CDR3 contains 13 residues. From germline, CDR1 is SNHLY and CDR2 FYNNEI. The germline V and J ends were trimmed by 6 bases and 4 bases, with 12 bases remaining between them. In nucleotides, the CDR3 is TGTGCCAGCAGCGGCGAGTACGGCACTGAAGCTTTCTTT. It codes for CASSGEYGTEAFF.

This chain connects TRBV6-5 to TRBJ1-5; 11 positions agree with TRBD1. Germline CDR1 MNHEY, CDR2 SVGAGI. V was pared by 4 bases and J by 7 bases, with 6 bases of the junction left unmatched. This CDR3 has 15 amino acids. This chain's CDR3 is CASSSGQGGSQPQHF. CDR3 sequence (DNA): TGTGCCAGCAGTTCGGGACAGGGGGGGTCCCAGCCCCAGCATTTT.

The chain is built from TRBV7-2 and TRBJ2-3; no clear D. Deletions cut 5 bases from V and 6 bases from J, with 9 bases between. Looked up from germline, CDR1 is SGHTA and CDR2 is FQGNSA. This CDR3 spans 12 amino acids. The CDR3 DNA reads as TGTGCCAGCAGCAAGGGTGCCGATACGCAGTATTTT. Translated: CASSKGADTQYF.

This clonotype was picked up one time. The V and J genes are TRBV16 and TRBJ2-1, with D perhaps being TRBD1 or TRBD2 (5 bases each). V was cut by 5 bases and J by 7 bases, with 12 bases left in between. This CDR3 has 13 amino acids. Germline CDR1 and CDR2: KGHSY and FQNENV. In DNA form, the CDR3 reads TGTGCCAGCAGCGGGACCTCGAGGAATGAGCAGTTCTTC. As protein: CASSGTSRNEQFF.

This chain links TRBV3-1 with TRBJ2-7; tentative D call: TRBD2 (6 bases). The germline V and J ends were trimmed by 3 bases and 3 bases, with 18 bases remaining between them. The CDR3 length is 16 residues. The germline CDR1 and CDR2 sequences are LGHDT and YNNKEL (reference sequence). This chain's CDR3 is CASSHETGDSDYEQYF. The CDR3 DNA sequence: TGTGCCAGCAGCCACGAAACGGGGGACTCCGACTACGAGCAGTACTTC.

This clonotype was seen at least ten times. CDR3 nucleotide sequence: TGTGCCAGCAGCTTGGTTGGGACAGGGGAAGAGACCCAGTACTTC. It translates to CASSLVGTGEETQYF. The chain joins TRBV5-6 to TRBJ2-5, with 10 bases aligning to TRBD1. The CDR3 loop spans 15 amino acids. Trimming took 0 bases from V and 3 from J; bases not matched to a gene: 2. The V gene's germline CDR1 is SGHDT and CDR2 YYEEEE.

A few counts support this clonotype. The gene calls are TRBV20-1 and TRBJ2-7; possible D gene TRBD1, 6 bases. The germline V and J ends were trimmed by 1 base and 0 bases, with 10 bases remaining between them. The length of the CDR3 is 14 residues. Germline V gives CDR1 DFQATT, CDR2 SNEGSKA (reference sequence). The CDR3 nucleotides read TGCAGTGCTAGAGGGGGACATCACTCCTACGAGCAGTACTTC. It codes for CSARGGHHSYEQYF.

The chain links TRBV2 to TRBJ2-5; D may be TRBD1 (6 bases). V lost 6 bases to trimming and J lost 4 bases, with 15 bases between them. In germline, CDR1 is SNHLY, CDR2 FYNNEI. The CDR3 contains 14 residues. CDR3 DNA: TGTGCCAGCAGGGACGCCGGGACATCAGAGACCCAGTACTTC. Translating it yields CASRDAGTSETQYF.

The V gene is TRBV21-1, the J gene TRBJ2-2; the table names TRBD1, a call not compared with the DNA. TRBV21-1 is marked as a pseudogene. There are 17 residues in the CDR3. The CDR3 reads CASSKKVNRGKTGELFF. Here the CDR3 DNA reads TGTGCCAGCAGCAAAAAAGTGAACAGGGGGAAGACCGGGGAGCTGTTTTTT.